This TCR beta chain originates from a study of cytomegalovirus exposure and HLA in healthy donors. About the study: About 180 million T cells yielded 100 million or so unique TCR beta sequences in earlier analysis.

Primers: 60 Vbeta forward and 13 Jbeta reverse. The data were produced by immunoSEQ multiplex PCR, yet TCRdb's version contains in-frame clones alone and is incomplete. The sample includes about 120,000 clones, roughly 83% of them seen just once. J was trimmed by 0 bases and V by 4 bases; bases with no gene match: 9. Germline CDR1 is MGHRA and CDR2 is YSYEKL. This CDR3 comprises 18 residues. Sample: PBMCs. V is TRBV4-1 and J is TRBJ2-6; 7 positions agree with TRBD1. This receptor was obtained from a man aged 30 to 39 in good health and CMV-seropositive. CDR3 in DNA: TGCGCCAGCAGCCCACCGGGACAGCGCCGCTCTGGGGCCAACGTCCTGACTTTC. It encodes CASSPPGQRRSGANVLTF.